This passage covers 10 T cell receptor beta chains from one sample sequenced in a study of shared clonotypes between healthy human individuals. Clones were sequenced by immunoSEQ multiplex PCR, and TCRdb holds only the in-frame ones, with some missing. The sample yields about 960,000 clones, about 80% seen once. The specimen was memory CD4+ T cells sorted from blood. Subset specified: CD45RA-negative fraction. All receptors come from a man between 18 and 29 years old in good health.

The chain uses TRBV5-1 and TRBJ2-7; D gene ambiguous. Per the germline V gene, CDR1 is SGHRS and CDR2 is YFSETQ. The CDR3 is 14 residues long. Trimming cost V 3 bases and J 2 bases, with 12 bases left between them. The CDR3, as DNA: TGCGCCAGCAGCTCAGCCAGTCTCACCTACGAGCAGTACTTC. Protein: CASSSASLTYEQYF.

In regard to this clone: Other DNA sequences in this specimen translate into the identical CDR3. The J gene is TRBJ2-2, the V gene TRBV2; 8 bases are a match to TRBD1. The CDR3 runs 15 residues. V shed 4 bases and J 2 bases; nucleotides not matched to a gene: 3. CDR1 is SNHLY and CDR2 is FYNNEI in the germline V gene. The CDR3 DNA reads as TGTGCCAGCAGTGGACAGGGGAGTAACACCGGGGAGCTGTTTTTT. This sequence encodes CASSGQGSNTGELFF.

There are many counts of this clone. The CDR3 coding sequence is TGTGCCACCAGCAGGCAAGCGGGGGGGCCAACCGGGGAGCTGTTTTTT. It yields the protein CATSRQAGGPTGELFF. The chain carries TRBV15 and TRBJ2-2; 10 positions agree with TRBD2. The CDR3 runs to 16 residues. Germline trimming cut 3 bases from V and 5 bases from J; bases unmatched to any gene: 6. The germline V gene has CDR1 LNHNV and CDR2 YYDKDF (reference sequence).

The genes are TRBV6-5 and TRBJ1-6; D is unresolved. The CDR3 covers 13 residues. Germline CDR1 is MNHEY and CDR2 is SVGAGI. Trimming cost V 6 bases and J 4 bases, with 7 bases left between them. In DNA, the CDR3 is TGTGCCAGCAGGAGAGTTTATAATTCACCCCTCCACTTT. The encoded protein is CASRRVYNSPLHF.

This clone was counted only a few times. The genes are TRBV30 and TRBJ1-1; the D gene is possibly TRBD1 (5 bases). V was pared by 5 bases and J by 5 bases, with 15 bases between. There are 13 residues in the CDR3. The V gene's germline CDR1 is GTSNPN and CDR2 SVGIG (reference sequence). This CDR3 reads CAWGMGVRTEAFF. CDR3 bases: TGTGCCTGGGGAATGGGGGTACGGACTGAAGCTTTCTTT. Supplemented by reference TRBV30 and TRBJ1-1, the full variable domain reads SQTIHQWPATLVQPVGSPLSLECTVEGTSNPNLYWYRQAAGRGLQLLFYSVGIGQISSEVPQNLSASRPQDRQFILSSKKLLLSDSGFYLCAWGMGVRTEAFFGQGTRLTVV.

The chain uses TRBV29-1 and TRBJ1-3; D gene uncertain. CDR3 length: 12 residues. Germline CDR1 and CDR2: SQVTM and ANQGSEA. V gave up 4 bases and J gave up 2 bases, with 6 bases separating them. The chain's CDR3 is CSVVGTGNTIYF. The CDR3 bases are TGCAGCGTTGTCGGGACTGGAAACACCATATATTTT.

This chain links TRBV6-1 with TRBJ1-1; D is possibly TRBD1 (6 bases). Trimming shortened V by 7 bases and J by 3 bases, and 18 bases separated the two germline ends. Germline V CDR1 and CDR2: MNHNS, SASEGT. The CDR3 has 15 residues. The CDR3 sequence is CASNTGRLKHTEAFF. CDR3 nucleotides: TGTGCCAGCAACACAGGGCGGTTGAAGCACACTGAAGCTTTCTTT.

The chain is built from TRBV10-1 and TRBJ2-1; D is unresolved. Germline CDR1 and CDR2: WNHNN and SYGVQD (reference sequence). The V end lost 4 bases, the J end lost 10 bases, and 14 bases lay between the germline ends. There are 13 residues in the CDR3. The CDR3 DNA sequence: TGCGCCAGCAGTGGCGACCGGGTCGGAGAGCAGTTCTTC. Translating it yields CASSGDRVGEQFF.

The genes are TRBV20-1 and TRBJ2-1, with D perhaps matching TRBD2 (5 bases). The CDR3 has 11 amino acids. Germline V gene data show CDR1 as DFQATT and CDR2 as SNEGSKA (reference sequence). The V end lost 2 bases, the J end lost 12 bases, and 11 bases lay between the germline ends. In DNA form, the CDR3 reads TGCAGTGCTAGATCTAGCAGCTTGCAGTTCTTC. Encoded protein: CSARSSSLQFF.

The V gene is TRBV6-6, the J gene TRBJ2-5, with 8 bases that match TRBD2. The V segment lost 7 bases and the J segment 2 bases; nucleotides outside the gene matches: 3. This CDR3 has 13 amino acids. Per the germline V gene, CDR1 is MNHNY and CDR2 is SVGAGI (reference sequence). The CDR3 bases are TGTGCCAGCAACCCGGGGGGGCAAGAGACCCAGTACTTC. This gives the protein CASNPGGQETQYF.